This T cell receptor (beta chain) was sequenced in a study of brain T cells in children with intractable seizures. Trimming took 4 bases from V and 1 from J, leaving 13 bases between them. Germline-derived CDR1 and CDR2 are SGHDN and FVKESK. The CDR3 is 15 residues long. The method was immunoSEQ multiplex PCR; TCRdb's version includes in-frame clones alone and lacks a portion of them. The sample holds around 80,000 clones; around nine tenths are singletons and the top ten take roughly 25%. This chain joins TRBV14 and TRBJ1-1, with a tentative D call TRBD1 (6 bases). The TCR comes from a girl aged 2-10 years with Rasmussen encephalitis and intractable seizures. This material consisted of peripheral blood, taken at surgery. The CDR3 region is CASSLYEGGNTEAFF. For the CDR3, the DNA is TGTGCCAGCAGCCTATACGAAGGGGGGAACACTGAAGCTTTCTTT.